One and the same sample provided the 17 T cell receptor beta chains below, sequenced in a study of OX40 agonist ivuxolimab in advanced cancers. Data came from immunoSEQ multiplex PCR; TCRdb stores just in-frame clones and leaves some out. The sample includes fewer than 70,000 clones, 86% of them seen just once. The material sequenced was CD4+ or CD8+ T cells sorted from blood, taken in a trial of the OX40 agonist ivuxolimab. The receptors shown here come from an adult with an advanced solid tumor such as melanoma, head and neck, liver or kidney cancer.

The chain combines TRBV7-2 with TRBJ2-7; 10 bases fit TRBD2. Germline V CDR1 and CDR2: SGHTA, FQGNSA. The V and J ends lost 5 bases and 2 bases, in that order; junction bases with no gene match: 6. The CDR3 runs to 15 residues. CDR3 sequence reads: CASSPLAGGTYEQYF. The DNA for the CDR3 is TGTGCCAGCAGCCCATTAGCGGGGGGCACCTACGAGCAGTACTTC.

In its sample, this clone was seen a few times. V gene TRBV6-5 combines with J gene TRBJ1-4, with a tentative D call TRBD1 (5 bases). The CDR3 runs 14 residues. Germline V gene data show CDR1 as MNHEY and CDR2 as SVGAGI. Trimming removed 6 bases from V and 5 bases from J, with 13 bases in between. This chain's CDR3 is CASRPQGGNEKLFF. The CDR3 nucleotides read TGTGCCAGCAGGCCGCAGGGAGGGAATGAAAAACTGTTTTTT.

The J gene is TRBJ1-4, the V gene TRBV7-2; D not certain. V gave up 2 bases and J gave up 0 bases, with 7 bases separating them. The CDR3 is 15 amino acids. Looked up from germline, CDR1 is SGHTA and CDR2 is FQGNSA. The CDR3 DNA reads TGTGCCAGCAGCTTATTAGGTTCAACTAATGAAAAACTGTTTTTT. It yields the protein CASSLLGSTNEKLFF. The variable domain in full, completed from reference TRBV7-2 and TRBJ1-4, reads GAGVSQSPSNKVTEKGKDVELRCDPISGHTALYWYRQSLGQGLEFLIYFQGNSAPDKSGLPSDRFSAERTGGSVSTLTIQRTQQEDSAVYLCASSLLGSTNEKLFFGSGTQLSVL.

The rearrangement uses TRBV7-9 and TRBJ2-3; D unresolved. Germline V gene sequence: CDR1 SEHNR, CDR2 FQNEAQ (reference sequence). This CDR3 is 14 amino acids long. Trimming shortened V by 1 base and J by 0 bases, and 5 bases separated the two germline ends. The DNA of the CDR3 is TGTGCCAGCAGCTTAGTAGGGAGCACAGATACGCAGTATTTT. It is translated as CASSLVGSTDTQYF. Using reference TRBV7-9 and TRBJ2-3 for the parts outside the CDR3, the full variable domain is DTGVSQNPRHKITKRGQNVTFRCDPISEHNRLYWYRQTLGQGPEFLTYFQNEAQLEKSRLLSDRFSAERPKGSFSTLEIQRTEQGDSAMYLCASSLVGSTDTQYFGPGTRLTVL.

V usage is TRBV25-1 and J usage is TRBJ2-2; unclear D gene. Germline-derived CDR1 and CDR2 are MGHDK and SYGVNS. V was trimmed by 1 base and J by 7 bases, leaving 7 bases between them. The CDR3 length is 13 residues. CDR3 loop: CASSEFEIGELFF. CDR3 sequence (DNA): TGTGCCAGCAGTGAATTTGAAATCGGGGAGCTGTTTTTT.

This clone was detected a few times. This chain connects TRBV7-6 to TRBJ2-7; TRBD2 is a possible D gene (5 bases). Germline V CDR1 and CDR2: SGHVS, FNYEAQ. The CDR3 extends over 13 amino acids. Trimming removed 10 bases at V and 8 bases at J, with 21 bases between. Here the CDR3 reads CATFDPLRGKQYF. CDR3 sequence (DNA): TGTGCCACCTTCGACCCGCTCCGAGGGAAGCAGTACTTC.

V usage is TRBV11-3 and J usage is TRBJ2-3, with 9 bases fitting TRBD1. Germline V CDR1 and CDR2: SGHNT, YENEEA. The CDR3 runs 13 residues. V lost 5 bases, J lost 6 bases, and 3 bases stayed unmatched. As DNA, the CDR3 is TGTGCCAGCAGCATACAGGGGGCCGATACGCAGTATTTT. It is translated as CASSIQGADTQYF.

The chain is built from TRBV5-1 and TRBJ2-2; 9 bases map to TRBD1. V shed 2 bases, J shed 7 bases, and the junction held 6 bases outside the gene matches. Germline lookup yields CDR1 SGHRS and CDR2 YFSETQ. This CDR3 has 15 amino acids. The CDR3 here is CASSFLGQGHGELFF. The CDR3 bases are TGCGCCAGCAGCTTCCTGGGACAGGGTCACGGGGAGCTGTTTTTT.

CDR3 bases: TGTGCCAGCAGTCCTCCTACTAGCGGGAGCGGAAACATTCAGTACTTC. Protein product: CASSPPTSGSGNIQYF. The V gene is TRBV28, the J gene TRBJ2-4; 11 bases match TRBD2. The trim removed 5 bases at V and 6 bases at J, leaving 9 bases unmatched. Germline-derived CDR1 and CDR2 are MDHEN and SYDVKM. CDR3 length: 16 residues. The full variable domain, its missing parts supplied by reference TRBV28 and TRBJ2-4, is DVKVTQSSRYLVKRTGEKVFLECVQDMDHENMFWYRQDPGLGLRLIYFSYDVKMKEKGDIPEGYSVSREKKERFSLILESASTNQTSMYLCASSPPTSGSGNIQYFGAGTRLSVL.

CDR3 residues: CASSLEGGSYEQYF. CDR3 sequence (DNA): TGTGCCAGCAGCTTAGAGGGCGGATCCTACGAGCAGTACTTC. This chain connects TRBV7-9 to TRBJ2-7; D is unclear. The CDR3 runs 14 residues. Per germline, CDR1 SEHNR and CDR2 FQNEAQ (reference sequence). Trimming pared 1 base from V and 1 base from J, leaving 8 bases between.

V gene TRBV5-1 combines with J gene TRBJ1-1; 8 bases match TRBD1. The CDR3 is 16 residues long. The germline gives CDR1 SGHRS, CDR2 YFSETQ. Unmatched junction bases numbered 8, after V lost 4 bases and J lost 0 bases. The chain's CDR3 is CASSTGQGFMNTEAFF. The CDR3 DNA reads TGCGCCAGCAGCACCGGACAGGGCTTCATGAACACTGAAGCTTTCTTT.

The V gene is TRBV6-6, the J gene TRBJ1-2; weak D call: TRBD1 (5 bases). The CDR3 runs to 13 residues. Trimming pared 5 bases from V and 5 bases from J, leaving 12 bases between. Germline loops: CDR1 MNHNY, CDR2 SVGAGI (reference sequence). Here the CDR3 reads CASSPSGQYGYTF. CDR3 nucleotides: TGTGCCAGCAGTCCCTCGGGGCAGTATGGCTACACCTTC.

The rearrangement joins TRBV5-1 to TRBJ1-4, with D hard to call. Trimming shortened V by 2 bases and J by 6 bases, and 11 bases separated the two germline ends. CDR1 is SGHRS and CDR2 is YFSETQ in the germline V gene. The CDR3 totals 14 residues. The CDR3 DNA reads as TGCGCCAGCAGCTTTGAAGGGTGGGATGAAAAACTGTTTTTT. This codes for CASSFEGWDEKLFF.

V gene TRBV28 combines with J gene TRBJ1-4; a weak D match, TRBD1 (5 bases). Looked up from germline, CDR1 is MDHEN and CDR2 is SYDVKM. V was pared by 2 bases and J by 10 bases, with 20 bases between. CDR3 length: 16 amino acids. The CDR3: CASSLGAAGGRGKLFF. The CDR3 coding sequence is TGTGCCAGCAGTTTAGGGGCAGCTGGCGGGAGAGGAAAACTGTTTTTT.

The chain carries TRBV6-5 and TRBJ2-4, with D possibly matching TRBD1 (7 bases). CDR1 and CDR2 from the germline V gene are MNHEY and SVGAGI. Trimming shortened V by 6 bases and J by 6 bases, and 15 bases separated the two germline ends. This CDR3 is built from 14 residues. The CDR3 here is CASRIGGGRNIQYF. CDR3 DNA sequence: TGTGCCAGCAGGATTGGAGGGGGCAGAAACATTCAGTACTTC.

The J gene is TRBJ2-1, the V gene TRBV2; D call uncertain. CDR3 size: 14 residues. Germline CDR1 reads SNHLY; CDR2 reads FYNNEI. Trimming shortened V by 3 bases and J by 3 bases, and 9 bases separated the two germline ends. The CDR3 sequence: CASSDPGYYNEQFF. CDR3 bases: TGTGCCAGCAGTGATCCCGGCTACTACAATGAGCAGTTCTTC.

This clone appeared a single time. DNA for the CDR3: TGTGCCTTGATAGACAGGGTCTACGAGCAGTACTTC. It codes for CALIDRVYEQYF. The chain joins TRBV30 to TRBJ2-7; 7 positions agree with TRBD1. V lost 7 bases to trimming and J lost 3 bases; unmatched junction nucleotides: 6. CDR1 and CDR2 from the germline V gene are GTSNPN and SVGIG (reference sequence). The CDR3 covers 12 residues. The variable domain in full, completed from reference TRBV30 and TRBJ2-7, reads SQTIHQWPATLVQPVGSPLSLECTVEGTSNPNLYWYRQAAGRGLQLLFYSVGIGQISSEVPQNLSASRPQDRQFILSSKKLLLSDSGFYLCALIDRVYEQYFGPGTRLTVT.